This T cell receptor beta chain was identified in a study of blood T cell repertoires in COVID-19. Study overall: Samples taken during acute and convalescent COVID-19 were collected in the United States, Italy and Spain.

In the original analysis: Estimated nucleated cell counts came from reference gene primer amplification. The table came from immunoSEQ multiplex PCR; TCRdb's copy has only in-frame clones and leaves some out. Clone size and V and J calls were adopted from that table, with D and trimming inferred from the DNA. The sample lists about 230,000 clones; over 80% were seen once. V was pared by 3 bases and J by 5 bases, with 13 bases between. This CDR3 is 13 amino acids long. Germline V gives CDR1 DFQATT, CDR2 SNEGSKA (reference sequence). The clonotype comes from a man in his forties with acute or convalescent COVID-19. The sample was peripheral blood. The chain has TRBV20-1 and TRBJ1-1; D might be TRBD1 (6 bases). The CDR3 DNA is TGCAGTGCTAGTTCGAGGGGGGGGACTGAAGCTTTCTTT. Encoded protein: CSASSRGGTEAFF.